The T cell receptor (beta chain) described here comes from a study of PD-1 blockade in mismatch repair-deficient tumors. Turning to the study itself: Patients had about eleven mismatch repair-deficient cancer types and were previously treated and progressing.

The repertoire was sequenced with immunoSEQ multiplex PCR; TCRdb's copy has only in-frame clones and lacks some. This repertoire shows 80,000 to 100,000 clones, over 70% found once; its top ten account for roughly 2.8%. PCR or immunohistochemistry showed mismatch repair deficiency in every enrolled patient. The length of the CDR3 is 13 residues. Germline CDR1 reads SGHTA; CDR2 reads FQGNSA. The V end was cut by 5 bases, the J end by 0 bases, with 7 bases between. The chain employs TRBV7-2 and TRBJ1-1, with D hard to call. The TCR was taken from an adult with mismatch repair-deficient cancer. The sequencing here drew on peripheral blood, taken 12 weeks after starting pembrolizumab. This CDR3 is CASSRALNTEAFF. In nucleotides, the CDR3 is TGTGCCAGCAGCAGGGCCCTGAACACTGAAGCTTTCTTT. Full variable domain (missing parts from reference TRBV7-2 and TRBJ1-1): GAGVSQSPSNKVTEKGKDVELRCDPISGHTALYWYRQSLGQGLEFLIYFQGNSAPDKSGLPSDRFSAERTGGSVSTLTIQRTQQEDSAVYLCASSRALNTEAFFGQGTRLTVV.